This T cell receptor (beta chain) comes out of a study of CD4+ T cells in melanoma. Whole-study findings and limits: Diverse differentiation states were reported for melanoma neoantigen-specific CD4+ T cells.

The CDR3 sequence is 18 residues long. Germline values: CDR1 SGHKS, CDR2 YYEKEE (reference sequence). V was pared by 0 bases and J by 1 base, with 16 bases between. Sequencing was performed with immunoSEQ multiplex PCR; in TCRdb, only in-frame clones are kept and a portion is missing. The sample contains over 15,000 clones, approximately 76% of which appear only once. Of note for this clone: Its antigen remains unknown.

The origin of this receptor is a human donor with melanoma. The chain combines TRBV5-5 with TRBJ1-4, with a tentative D call TRBD1 (6 bases). The specimen sequenced was cells from a culture (not recorded whether cultured in vitro). The DNA for the CDR3 is TGTGCCAGCAGCTTGGGGAGCGGGGGGCGTGGAACTAATGAAAAACTGTTTTTT. Protein: CASSLGSGGRGTNEKLFF. The whole variable domain, remainder taken from reference TRBV5-5 and TRBJ1-4, is DAGVTQSPTHLIKTRGQQVTLRCSPISGHKSVSWYQQVLGQGPQFIFQYYEKEERGRGNFPDRFSARQFPNYSSELNVNALLLGDSALYLCASSLGSGGRGTNEKLFFGSGTQLSVL.